These 10 T cell receptor beta chains originate from one sample sequenced in a study of T cell changes during pregnancy in multiple sclerosis. Using immunoSEQ multiplex PCR, the repertoire was profiled, and TCRdb retains in-frame clones only, with some absent. This sample has tens of thousands of clones, with over 85% found just once. Sample: CD8+ T cells from peripheral blood mononuclear cells, taken before pregnancy. The source of these receptors is a female donor with multiple sclerosis, enrolled in a pregnancy study.

The chain carries TRBV7-9 and TRBJ1-1; no clear D gene. Germline V gives CDR1 SEHNR, CDR2 FQNEAQ (reference sequence). The CDR3 extends over 12 amino acids. V was trimmed by 5 bases and J by 7 bases, leaving 11 bases between them. The CDR3: CASSPPGNEAFF. For the CDR3, the DNA is TGTGCCAGCAGCCCCCCGGGGAATGAAGCTTTCTTT.

The V and J genes are TRBV10-3 and TRBJ2-5; 9 nucleotides align to TRBD1. The CDR3 totals 17 residues. Looked up from germline, CDR1 is ENHRY and CDR2 is SYGVKD. V shed 2 bases, J shed 1 base, and the junction held 8 bases outside the gene matches. This CDR3 reads CAISEPGQGRSQETQYF. The CDR3 coding sequence is TGTGCCATCAGTGAGCCGGGACAGGGTAGGTCCCAAGAGACCCAGTACTTC.

This sequence joins TRBV7-2 and TRBJ2-3; D gene uncertain. The CDR3 consists of 15 residues. The germline V gene has CDR1 SGHTA and CDR2 FQGNSA. V lost 1 base, J lost 1 base, and 9 bases lay in between. CDR3 nucleotide sequence: TGTGCCAGCAGCTTAGTCCTAGGAGGCACAGATACGCAGTATTTT. This gives the protein CASSLVLGGTDTQYF. The variable domain in full, with the rest retrieved from reference TRBV7-2 and TRBJ2-3, is GAGVSQSPSNKVTEKGKDVELRCDPISGHTALYWYRQSLGQGLEFLIYFQGNSAPDKSGLPSDRFSAERTGGSVSTLTIQRTQQEDSAVYLCASSLVLGGTDTQYFGPGTRLTVL.

The rearrangement joins TRBV11-1 to TRBJ2-6; D uncertain. Trimming cost V 2 bases and J 1 base, with 6 bases left between them. This CDR3 contains 15 residues. Per germline, CDR1 SGHAT and CDR2 FQDESV (reference sequence). CDR3 residues: CASSLSPSGANVLTF. CDR3 sequence (DNA): TGTGCCAGCAGCTTAAGCCCGTCTGGGGCCAACGTCCTGACTTTC.

The V gene is TRBV7-9, the J gene TRBJ2-1; 10 nucleotides match TRBD2. Germline values: CDR1 SEHNR, CDR2 FQNEAQ (reference sequence). Losses at the gene ends were 5 bases for V and 8 bases for J; bases not matched to a gene: 6. The CDR3 length is 14 residues. CDR3 bases: TGTGCCAGCAGCACTAGCGGGGCCGCTGATGAGCAGTTCTTC. This encodes CASSTSGAADEQFF.

This sequence joins TRBV9 and TRBJ1-2; 7 nucleotides agree with TRBD1. V dropped 2 bases and J dropped 4; count of bases not matched to a gene: 14. The germline V gene encodes CDR1 SGDLS and CDR2 YYNGEE. The CDR3 has 17 amino acids. The CDR3 is CASSVSRTGPLTYGYTF. The CDR3 DNA reads TGTGCCAGCAGCGTCTCACGGACAGGTCCTCTTACCTATGGCTACACCTTC.

The chain uses TRBV29-1 and TRBJ1-2; the D is unclear. The V gene lost 4 bases and the J gene lost 5 bases, with 14 bases spanning the gap. CDR1 and CDR2 from the germline V gene are SQVTM and ANQGSEA. CDR3 size: 13 residues. DNA of the CDR3: TGCAGCGTTGTTGAGGGAGTGGAGTATGGCTACACCTTC. Protein sequence: CSVVEGVEYGYTF. The full variable domain, completed using reference TRBV29-1 and TRBJ1-2, is SAVISQKPSRDICQRGTSLTIQCQVDSQVTMMFWYRQQPGQSLTLIATANQGSEATYESGFVIDKFPISRPNLTFSTLTVSNMSPEDSSIYLCSVVEGVEYGYTFGSGTRLTVV.

V usage is TRBV6-7 and J usage is TRBJ1-4; D possibly corresponds to TRBD1 (5 bases). TRBV6-7 is noted as an ORF with a role that remains uncertain. The CDR3 loop spans 19 amino acids. V lost 0 bases to trimming and J lost 0 bases, with 17 bases between them. CDR3 DNA: TGTGCCAGCAGTTACTCCATGGCCGGGGGTGAGGCAACTAATGAAAAACTGTTTTTT. As protein: CASSYSMAGGEATNEKLFF.

V is TRBV6-1 and J is TRBJ1-6; the D gene is possibly TRBD1 (5 bases). The CDR3 runs to 15 residues. Trimming removed 6 bases from V and 10 bases from J, with 19 bases in between. Germline V CDR1 and CDR2: MNHNS, SASEGT. The CDR3 region has the DNA TGTGCCAGCAGCGGGGGGGGGACTGACATATCACCCCTCCACTTT. It codes for CASSGGGTDISPLHF.

This clone was counted between two and nine times. The gene calls are TRBV4-2 and TRBJ2-1; weak D call: TRBD2 (7 bases). CDR3 length equals 16 residues. The V and J ends lost 4 bases and 8 bases respectively, with 21 bases between them. The germline V gene has CDR1 LGHNA and CDR2 YNFKEQ. The CDR3 DNA sequence: TGTGCCAGCAGCCGGCGCGTAGGGGGGGATGGGGATGAGCAGTTCTTC. Amino acid sequence: CASSRRVGGDGDEQFF.